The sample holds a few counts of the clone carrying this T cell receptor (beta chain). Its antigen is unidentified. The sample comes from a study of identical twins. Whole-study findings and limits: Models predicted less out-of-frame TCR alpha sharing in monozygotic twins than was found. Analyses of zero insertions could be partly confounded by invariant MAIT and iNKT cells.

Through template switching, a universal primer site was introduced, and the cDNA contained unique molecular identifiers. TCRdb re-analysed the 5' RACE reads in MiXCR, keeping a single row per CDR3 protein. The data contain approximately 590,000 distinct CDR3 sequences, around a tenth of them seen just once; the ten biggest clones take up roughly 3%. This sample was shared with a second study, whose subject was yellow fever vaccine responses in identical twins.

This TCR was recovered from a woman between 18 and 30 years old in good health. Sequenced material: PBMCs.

The CDR3, as DNA: TGCAGTGCTAGCAATCCAGCGGGAGGAATAGATACGCAGTATTTT. Amino acids: CSASNPAGGIDTQYF. The chain links TRBV20-1 to TRBJ2-3; 9 bases match TRBD2. The germline CDR1 and CDR2 sequences are DFQATT and SNEGSKA (reference sequence). The CDR3 consists of 15 residues. The junction had 9 bases not matched to a gene; V was cut back by 3 bases and J by 5 bases.